This T cell receptor beta chain was found in a study of siplizumab effects on memory and regulatory T cells. TCRdb keeps only in-frame clones here, not all; method: immunoSEQ multiplex PCR. This sample yields some 100,000 clones, of which 75% to 95% are seen a single time; under 3% belongs to the top ten. This CDR3 region has 14 residues. CDR1 is LNHDA and CDR2 is SQIVND in the germline V gene (reference sequence). J gave up 4 bases and V 7 bases, and 4 bases lay outside the gene matches. The chain is built from TRBV19 and TRBJ1-2; 12 nucleotides align to TRBD1. The material sequenced was CD4+ T cells sorted from blood. This TCR derives from a human donor in good health. Some clones in this sample may be carry-over from other donors' samples. CDR3 in DNA: TGTGCCAGTACCGGGACAGGGGGCGTCTATGGCTACACCTTC. It is translated as CASTGTGGVYGYTF.